Listed here are 8 T cell receptor beta chains from one sample, sequenced in a study of T cell clonality in common variable immunodeficiency. Findings and limits, study-wide: Common variable immunodeficiency TCR beta sequences reportedly had fewer deletions and N-nucleotide insertions.

The table came from immunoSEQ multiplex PCR; TCRdb's copy has only in-frame clones and leaves some out. There are about 19,000 clones in the sample, none observed a single time. These receptors' antigens are unknown. The sequencing sample was made of peripheral blood mononuclear cells. These receptors were obtained from a human donor with common variable immunodeficiency.

The table lists this clone with a few counts. The DNA ends 3 residues before the CDR3 does, and the rest of the CDR3 is filled in from the germline J gene. The chain recombines TRBV19 with TRBJ2-7; 7 bases are shared with TRBD1. V lost 8 bases, J lost 0 bases, and 4 bases stayed unmatched. CDR3 length: 13 residues. Germline V CDR1 and CDR2: LNHDA, SQIVND (reference sequence). CDR3 amino acids: CASWDSSSYEQYF. CDR3 DNA (partial): TGTGCCAGTTGGGACAGCAGCTCCTACGAG.

This clone has more than one count but fewer than ten. The read falls 3 residues short of the CDR3 end, and the missing part is taken from the germline J gene. The chain recombines TRBV7-3 with TRBJ1-1; 7 positions agree with TRBD1. Losses at the gene ends were 3 bases for V and 4 bases for J; bases not matched to a gene: 5. The CDR3 consists of 14 residues. Germline V gene lookup returns CDR1 SGHTA and CDR2 FQGTGA. CDR3 loop: CASSLGAGGTEAFF. CDR3 DNA, as far as it was read: TGTGCCAGCAGCTTGGGGGCAGGGGGCACTGAA.

At least ten counts were recorded for this clone. Sequencing ends 3 residues short of the CDR3 end; the germline J gene provides the rest. V and J are TRBV20-1 and TRBJ2-4; 9 positions match TRBD1. The CDR3 totals 13 residues. Losses at the gene ends were 6 bases for V and 9 bases for J; bases not matched to a gene: 9. Germline CDR1 and CDR2: DFQATT and SNEGSKA (reference sequence). Incomplete CDR3 DNA: TGCAGTGCCCCGACAGGGGGAAGGAGCATT. This sequence encodes CSAPTGGRSI. The complete CDR3 sequence is CSAPTGGRSIQYF.

This clone was counted a few times. The missing CDR3 end, 3 residues past where the read stops, is filled in from the germline J gene. This sequence joins TRBV7-9 and TRBJ1-2; TRBD1 matches 10 bases. This CDR3 contains 15 residues. The trim removed 5 bases at V and 3 bases at J, leaving 6 bases unmatched. CDR1 SEHNR and CDR2 FQNEAQ come from the germline V gene (reference sequence). The CDR3 loop is CASSAGTGDYYGYTF. The sequenced part of the CDR3 DNA is TGTGCCAGCAGCGCGGGGACAGGGGATTACTATGGC.

This clone was seen a handful of times. The sequenced fragment ends 3 residues before the CDR3 boundary, so the rest is inferred from the germline J gene. The chain is built from TRBV30 and TRBJ1-1; 7 nucleotides align to TRBD1. V dropped 5 bases and J dropped 6; count of bases not matched to a gene: 9. The CDR3 is made up of 13 amino acids. Germline V CDR1 and CDR2: GTSNPN, SVGIG (reference sequence). The CDR3 DNA, read in part, is TGTGCCTGGGACGGCAGGGGGTTCGCTGAA. Its protein product is CAWDGRGFAE. The full CDR3 reads CAWDGRGFAEAFF.

This clone occurred a few times. The read ends 3 residues shy of where the CDR3 ends; the end is completed using the germline J gene. The chain employs TRBV19 and TRBJ2-3; tentatively, D is TRBD2 (6 bases). The V end lost 1 base, the J end lost 0 bases, and 14 bases lay between the germline ends. The CDR3 loop spans 17 amino acids. Germline-derived CDR1 and CDR2 are LNHDA and SQIVND (reference sequence). The CDR3: CASSIGRGAESTDTQYF. The covered CDR3 bases are TGTGCCAGTAGTATAGGGCGGGGTGCGGAAAGCACAGATACG.

This clone occurred a few times. The missing CDR3 end, 3 residues past where the read stops, is filled in from the germline J gene. The chain employs TRBV19 and TRBJ2-3; TRBD1 aligns across 8 bases. The V gene end was trimmed by 7 bases and the J gene end by 0 bases; junction bases not matched to a gene: 6. Germline V CDR1 and CDR2: LNHDA, SQIVND (reference sequence). The CDR3 runs 15 residues. CDR3 DNA, as far as it was read: TGTGCCAGTAAGAGGACAGGGACTAGCACAGATACG. Its protein is CASKRTGTSTDT. The whole CDR3 protein reads CASKRTGTSTDTQYF.

This clone was counted only a few times. The read terminates 3 residues before the CDR3 end, so the remaining end is supplied by the germline J gene. The chain has TRBV7-9 and TRBJ2-7, with TRBD1 matching over 8 bases. Germline CDR1 is SEHNR and CDR2 is FQNEAQ (reference sequence). The trim removed 2 bases at V and 5 bases at J, leaving 8 bases unmatched. The CDR3 is made up of 15 amino acids. This chain's CDR3 is CASSLPGTGPHEQYF. The sequenced part of the CDR3 DNA is TGTGCCAGCAGCTTACCCGGGACAGGTCCTCACGAG.